The rows below give T cell receptor beta chains drawn from one sample of a study of CD8 T cells in ankylosing spondylitis. TCRdb called the 5' RACE reads again in MiXCR, with one record for every CDR3 protein. The data show 120,000 to 150,000 distinct CDR3 sequences, roughly 8.4% seen once. The sequencing input was synovial fluid, either unsorted or a sorted T cell fraction (not recorded which). Every receptor here comes from a male donor with ankylosing spondylitis. Both conserved end residues are part of each CDR3. D genes are given only for firm matches. Expanded clones get a size class; other rows say once, few or many, or leave the size out.

>TRBJ2-2|TRBV5-1|16|many|NA
TGCGCCAGCAGCTTGGAATCAGGCGCCAACACCGGGGAGCTGTTTTTT
CASSLESGANTGELFF
>TRBJ2-5|TRBV5-1|13|few|NA
TGCGCCAGCACCGGCGAGGCGCAAGAGACCCAGTACTTC
CASTGEAQETQYF
>TRBJ2-7|TRBV20-1|11|many|NA
TGCAGTGCTAGTTTGGGGGTACTGCAGTACTTC
CSASLGVLQYF
>TRBJ1-4|TRBV7-2|17|many|NA
TGTGCCAGCAGCCCAATAAGGGGGGCGCGTGGGGGTGAAAAACTGTTTTTT
CASSPIRGARGGEKLFF
>TRBJ1-2|TRBV2|12|many|NA
TGTGCCGCGAGGGACGGGGACTATGGCTACACCTTC
CAARDGDYGYTF
>TRBJ2-7|TRBV6-1|13|NA|TRBD1
TGTGCCAGCAGCACCGGGGACAGGGGTGTGCAGTACTTC
CASSTGDRGVQYF
>TRBJ2-7|TRBV20-1|15|few|TRBD2
TGCAGTGCTAGACCCCCCAGCGGGGTATTTTACGAGCAGTACTTC
CSARPPSGVFYEQYF
>TRBJ2-5|TRBV2|14|NA|NA
TGTGCCAGCAGTGAACAGCAGACCCAAGAGACCCAGTACTTC
CASSEQQTQETQYF
>TRBJ1-1|TRBV12-3/TRBV12-4|14|many|NA
TGTGCCAGCAGTTTGAGGGAGGTGAACACTGAAGCTTTCTTT
CASSLREVNTEAFF
>TRBJ1-2|TRBV5-6|15|NA|NA
TGTGCCAGCAGCCGAGGGGGGACTGTGAGATATGGCTACACCTTC
CASSRGGTVRYGYTF
>TRBJ2-1|TRBV11-3|16|NA|TRBD2
TGTGCCAGCAGCCCGGTCGGGGGGGTATCCTACAATGAGCAGTTCTTC
CASSPVGGVSYNEQFF
>TRBJ1-6|TRBV9|13|NA|NA
TGTGCCAGCAGCGTTGGCCGGTATTCACCCCTCCACTTT
CASSVGRYSPLHF
>TRBJ2-3|TRBV24-1|16|few|NA
TGTGCCACCAGTGACGGGGGTGGGGGAGTCACAGATACGCAGTATTTT
CATSDGGGGVTDTQYF
>TRBJ2-2|TRBV6-5|17|few|NA
TGTGCCAGCAGTTACGGGGGCGGGACACTGGTTAGCGGGGAGCTGTTTTTT
CASSYGGGTLVSGELFF
>TRBJ2-7|TRBV6-2/TRBV6-3|18|many|NA
TGTGCCAGCAGTTACGCGCCCATTACCCCGGGCCTCCAACCGGAGCAGTACTTC
CASSYAPITPGLQPEQYF
>TRBJ2-1|TRBV27|15|NA|NA
TGTGCCAGCAGTCCCCTTGGTAGGACTACCAATGAGCAGTTCTTC
CASSPLGRTTNEQFF
>TRBJ1-1|TRBV6-5|11|many|NA
TGTGCCAGCAGGCGGGAAACCGAGGCTTTCTTT
CASRRETEAFF
>TRBJ1-2|TRBV12-3/TRBV12-4|13|NA|NA
TGTGCCAGCAGTTCGGAGGTCGGAGGGGGCTACACCTTC
CASSSEVGGGYTF
>TRBJ1-5|TRBV20-1|12|many|TRBD1
TGCAGTGCTGGAGACAGGGATCAGCCCCAGCATTTT
CSAGDRDQPQHF
>TRBJ1-2|TRBV27|15|NA|NA
TGTGCCTCCCTTGACGGGGCCCCGGTCTTGTATGGCTACACCTTC
CASLDGAPVLYGYTF
>TRBJ2-5|TRBV30|14|many|NA
TGTGCCTGGAGTGTAAACCCCCTCCAAGAGACCCAGTACTTC
CAWSVNPLQETQYF
>TRBJ1-1|TRBV11-1|16|few|NA
TGTGCCAGCAGGATTGAGTCAGGAAAGTGGGGCACTGAAGCTTTCTTT
CASRIESGKWGTEAFF
>TRBJ1-5|TRBV5-1|16|NA|NA
TGCGCCAGCAGCTACCGGGGACCCTATAGCAATCAGCCCCAGCATTTT
CASSYRGPYSNQPQHF
>TRBJ2-3|TRBV29-1|13|many|NA
TGCAGCGTTGTGGCAGCCAACACAGATACGCAGTATTTT
CSVVAANTDTQYF
>TRBJ2-7|TRBV11-2|13|NA|NA
TGTGCCAGCAGCGCGCGGATTGGCTACGAGCAGTACTTC
CASSARIGYEQYF
>TRBJ1-1|TRBV5-1|15|NA|NA
TGCGCCAGCAGCTTTATGGGGGGAGTGAACACTGAAGCTTTCTTT
CASSFMGGVNTEAFF
>TRBJ2-2|TRBV20-1|15|many|NA
TGCAGTGCGAGCCTCAGCTGGGAGCACACCGGGGAGCTGTTTTTT
CSASLSWEHTGELFF
>TRBJ2-1|TRBV20-1|15|NA|TRBD1
TGCAGTGCCAGCTCAGACAGGGGGGGCTACAATGAGCAGTTCTTC
CSASSDRGGYNEQFF
>TRBJ1-1|TRBV24-1|13|few|NA
TGTGCCACCAGTGTCGGTTCAAACACTGAAGCTTTCTTT
CATSVGSNTEAFF
>TRBJ1-2|TRBV20-1|15|NA|TRBD1
TGCAGTACACCGGGACAGGGGCCTTTTAACTATGGCTACACCTTC
CSTPGQGPFNYGYTF
>TRBJ2-7|TRBV4-3|15|many|TRBD1
TGCGCCAGCAGCCAGGACAGGGGCTTTAATTACGAGCAGTACTTC
CASSQDRGFNYEQYF
>TRBJ2-7|TRBV20-1|17|many|TRBD2
TGCAGTGCTAGAGCCGGTAGCGGGAGGGCTTATAGCTACGAGCAGTACTTC
CSARAGSGRAYSYEQYF
>TRBJ2-1|TRBV7-2|15|few|TRBD2
TGTGCCAGCAGCTTAGCGGCGGGAGGCTACAATGAGCAGTTCTTC
CASSLAAGGYNEQFF
>TRBJ2-3|TRBV5-1|14|many|NA
TGCGCCAGCAGCTTGGAACAGTTCACAGATACGCAGTATTTT
CASSLEQFTDTQYF
>TRBJ2-2|TRBV9|13|many|NA
TGTGCCAGCAGCGCAGGGAGCACCGGGGAGCTGTTTTTT
CASSAGSTGELFF
>TRBJ2-7|TRBV9|14|few|TRBD1
TGTGCCAGCAGCGTATATGGGACAGGGCGCGAGCAGTACTTC
CASSVYGTGREQYF
>TRBJ2-3|TRBV6-5|15|many|TRBD1
TGTGCCAGCAGTTACTTGGGGACAGAGGGAGATACGCAGTATTTT
CASSYLGTEGDTQYF
>TRBJ2-5|TRBV9|14|many|NA
TGTGCCAGCAGCTCTACGGGGCAAATCGAGACCCAGTACTTC
CASSSTGQIETQYF
>TRBJ1-5|TRBV7-2|16|many|NA
TGTGCCAGCAGCTTATATTCCGGCCTCACCAATCAGCCCCAGCATTTT
CASSLYSGLTNQPQHF
>TRBJ2-3|TRBV7-2|12|few|NA
TGTGCCAGCACCAGACTAGCAGATACGCAGTATTTT
CASTRLADTQYF
>TRBJ2-5|TRBV20-1|13|NA|TRBD1
TGCGGACAGGGACAGGGAGGGCAAGAGACCCAGTACTTC
CGQGQGGQETQYF
>TRBJ2-2|TRBV7-2|13|many|NA
TGTGCCAGCAGCTTAGATCAGACCGGGGAGCTGTTTTTT
CASSLDQTGELFF
>TRBJ1-5|TRBV6-2/TRBV6-3|10|many|NA
TGTGCCAGCGGTAGCCAGCCCCAGCATTTT
CASGSQPQHF
>TRBJ1-2|TRBV5-1|13|NA|NA
TGCGCCAGCACCTTCGACCGGGAGGGCAGCTACACCTTC
CASTFDREGSYTF
>TRBJ1-5|TRBV6-2/TRBV6-3|18|many|TRBD1
TGTGCCAGCAGTTCGTCGGGACAGGGGGTCTTAGGCAATCAGCCCCAGCATTTT
CASSSSGQGVLGNQPQHF
>TRBJ2-7|TRBV29-1|14|few|NA
TGCAGCGTTGAAGAACAGGCTGGGGACTACGAGCAGTACTTC
CSVEEQAGDYEQYF
>TRBJ2-7|TRBV28|16|NA|NA
TGTGCCAGCAGCATACGACGGTTTTTGAGGTCCTACGAGCAGTACTTC
CASSIRRFLRSYEQYF